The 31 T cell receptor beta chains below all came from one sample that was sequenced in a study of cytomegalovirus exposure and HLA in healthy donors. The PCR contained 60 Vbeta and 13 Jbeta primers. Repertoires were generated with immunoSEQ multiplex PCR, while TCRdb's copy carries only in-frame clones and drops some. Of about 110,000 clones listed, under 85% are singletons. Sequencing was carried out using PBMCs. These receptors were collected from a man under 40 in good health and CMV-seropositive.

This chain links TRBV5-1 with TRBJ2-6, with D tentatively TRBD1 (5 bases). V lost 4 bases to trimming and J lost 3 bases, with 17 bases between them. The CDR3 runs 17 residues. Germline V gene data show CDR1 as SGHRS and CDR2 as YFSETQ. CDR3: CASSPITGLSGANVLTF. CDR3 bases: TGCGCCAGCAGCCCAATAACAGGTCTGAGTGGGGCCAACGTCCTGACTTTC. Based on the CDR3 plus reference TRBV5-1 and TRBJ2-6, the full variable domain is KAGVTQTPRYLIKTRGQQVTLSCSPISGHRSVSWYQQTPGQGLQFLFEYFSETQRNKGNFPGRFSGRQFSNSRSEMNVSTLELGDSALYLCASSPITGLSGANVLTFGAGSRLTVL.

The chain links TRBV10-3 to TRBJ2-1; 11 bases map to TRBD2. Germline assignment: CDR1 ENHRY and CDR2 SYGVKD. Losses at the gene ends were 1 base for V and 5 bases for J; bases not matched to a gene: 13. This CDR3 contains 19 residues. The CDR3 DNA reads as TGTGCCATCAGTGAGTGGCCAACTAGCGGGGGCCCCCATGACAATGAGCAGTTCTTC. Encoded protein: CAISEWPTSGGPHDNEQFF.

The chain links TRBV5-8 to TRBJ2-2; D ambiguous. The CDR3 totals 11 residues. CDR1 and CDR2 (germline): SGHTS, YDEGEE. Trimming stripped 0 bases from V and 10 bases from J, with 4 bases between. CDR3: CASSLAVELFF. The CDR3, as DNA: TGTGCCAGCAGCTTGGCGGTGGAGCTGTTTTTT.

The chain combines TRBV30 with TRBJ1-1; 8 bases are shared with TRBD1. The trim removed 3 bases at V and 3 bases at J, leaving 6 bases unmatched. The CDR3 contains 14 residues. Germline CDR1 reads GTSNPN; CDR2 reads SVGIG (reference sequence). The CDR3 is CAWRPDREYTEAFF. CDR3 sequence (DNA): TGTGCCTGGAGGCCGGACAGGGAGTACACTGAAGCTTTCTTT. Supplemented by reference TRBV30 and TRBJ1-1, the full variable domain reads SQTIHQWPATLVQPVGSPLSLECTVEGTSNPNLYWYRQAAGRGLQLLFYSVGIGQISSEVPQNLSASRPQDRQFILSSKKLLLSDSGFYLCAWRPDREYTEAFFGQGTRLTVV.

The CDR3 region is CATSRALDSFNEKLFF. The CDR3 bases are TGTGCCACCAGCAGGGCCTTAGACAGTTTTAATGAAAAACTGTTTTTT. The chain recombines TRBV15 with TRBJ1-4; D possibly corresponds to TRBD1 (5 bases). CDR3 size: 16 residues. Germline CDR1 is LNHNV and CDR2 is YYDKDF (reference sequence). The V gene lost 3 bases and the J gene lost 4 bases, with 15 bases spanning the gap.

Written as DNA, the CDR3 is TGTGCCAGCAGCCCCGGGACTGACTCGGAGACCCAGTACTTC. Protein sequence: CASSPGTDSETQYF. This rearrangement joins TRBV7-8 to TRBJ2-5; a weak D match, TRBD2 (6 bases). The CDR3 spans 14 residues. Per the germline V gene, CDR1 is SGHVS and CDR2 is FQNEAQ. V shed 5 bases and J shed 5 bases, with 15 bases lying between them.

The CDR3 loop is CASSLKEGVGSPLHF. Written as DNA, the CDR3 is TGTGCCAGCAGTTTAAAAGAAGGGGTGGGCTCACCCCTCCACTTT. This chain joins TRBV27 and TRBJ1-6, with a possible D match to TRBD1 (5 bases). The ends were cut back, 2 bases at V and 10 bases at J, with 15 bases in the middle. This CDR3 is 15 amino acids long. The germline V gene has CDR1 MNHEY and CDR2 SMNVEV (reference sequence).

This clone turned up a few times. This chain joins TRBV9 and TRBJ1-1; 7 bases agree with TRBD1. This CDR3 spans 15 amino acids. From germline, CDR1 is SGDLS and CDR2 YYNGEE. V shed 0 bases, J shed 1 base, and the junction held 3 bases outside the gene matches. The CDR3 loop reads CASSVVGTENTEAFF. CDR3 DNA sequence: TGTGCCAGCAGCGTAGTGGGGACAGAGAACACTGAAGCTTTCTTT. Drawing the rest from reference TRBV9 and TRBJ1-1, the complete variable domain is DSGVTQTPKHLITATGQRVTLRCSPRSGDLSVYWYQQSLDQGLQFLIQYYNGEERAKGNILERFSAQQFPDLHSELNLSSLELGDSALYFCASSVVGTENTEAFFGQGTRLTVV.

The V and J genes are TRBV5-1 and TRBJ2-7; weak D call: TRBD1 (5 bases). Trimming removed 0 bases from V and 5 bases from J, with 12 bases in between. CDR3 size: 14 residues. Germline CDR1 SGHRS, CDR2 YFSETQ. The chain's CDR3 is CASSLDQGYNEQYF. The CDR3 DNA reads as TGCGCCAGCAGCTTGGACCAGGGTTATAACGAGCAGTACTTC.

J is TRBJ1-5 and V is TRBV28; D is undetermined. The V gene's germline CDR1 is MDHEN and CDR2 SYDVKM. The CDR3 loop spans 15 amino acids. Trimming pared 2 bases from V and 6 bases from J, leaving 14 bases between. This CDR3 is CASSLGGSEAQPQHF. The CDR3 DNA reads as TGTGCCAGCAGTTTAGGAGGGAGTGAGGCTCAGCCCCAGCATTTT.

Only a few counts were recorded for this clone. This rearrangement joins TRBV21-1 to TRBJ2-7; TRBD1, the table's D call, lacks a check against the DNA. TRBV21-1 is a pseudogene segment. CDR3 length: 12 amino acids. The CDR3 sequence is CASSYRDYEQYF. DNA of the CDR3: TGTGCCAGCAGTTACAGAGACTACGAGCAGTACTTC.

Here the CDR3 reads CASSDEGQGGYEQYF. Written as DNA, the CDR3 is TGTGCCAGCAGTGACGAGGGACAGGGTGGCTACGAGCAGTACTTC. The V call is TRBV25-1, the J call TRBJ2-7, with TRBD1 matching over 9 bases. The J segment lost 3 bases and the V segment lost 3 bases, leaving 6 bases of the junction unmatched. Germline CDR1 is MGHDK and CDR2 is SYGVNS. This CDR3 has 15 residues.

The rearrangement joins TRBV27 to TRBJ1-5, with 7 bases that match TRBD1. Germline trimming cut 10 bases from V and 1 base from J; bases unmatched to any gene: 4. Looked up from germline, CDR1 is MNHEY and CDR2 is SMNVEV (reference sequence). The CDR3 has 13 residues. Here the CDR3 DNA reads TGTGCCAACTTGGGACAGAGCAATCAGCCCCAGCATTTT. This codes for CANLGQSNQPQHF.

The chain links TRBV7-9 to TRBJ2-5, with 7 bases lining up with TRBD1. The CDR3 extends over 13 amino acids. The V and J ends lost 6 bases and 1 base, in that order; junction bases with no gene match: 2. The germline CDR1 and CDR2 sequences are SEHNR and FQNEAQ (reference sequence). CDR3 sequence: CASSRDSQETQYF. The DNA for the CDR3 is TGTGCCAGCAGTAGGGACAGCCAAGAGACCCAGTACTTC.

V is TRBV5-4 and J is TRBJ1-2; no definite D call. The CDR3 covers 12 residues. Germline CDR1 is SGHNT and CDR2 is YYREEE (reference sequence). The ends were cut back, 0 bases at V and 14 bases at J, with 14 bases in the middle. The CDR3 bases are TGTGCCAGCAGCTTGGGGCGGACGGGAAGGACCTTC. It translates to CASSLGRTGRTF.

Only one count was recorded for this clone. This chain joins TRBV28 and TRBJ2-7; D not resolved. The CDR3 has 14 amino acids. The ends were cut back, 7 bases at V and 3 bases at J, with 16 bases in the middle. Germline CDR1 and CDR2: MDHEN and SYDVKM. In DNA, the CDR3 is TGTGCCAGCATTTTGAGAGAGTCCTTCTACGAGCAGTACTTC. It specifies CASILRESFYEQYF.

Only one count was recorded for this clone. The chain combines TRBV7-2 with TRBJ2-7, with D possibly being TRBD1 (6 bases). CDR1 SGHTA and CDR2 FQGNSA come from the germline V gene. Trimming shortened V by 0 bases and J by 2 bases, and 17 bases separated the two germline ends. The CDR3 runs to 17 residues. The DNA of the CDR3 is TGTGCCAGCAGCTTAGCCGGGGCCGGGACATCCCCCTACGAGCAGTACTTC. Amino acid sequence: CASSLAGAGTSPYEQYF. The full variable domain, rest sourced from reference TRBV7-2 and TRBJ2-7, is GAGVSQSPSNKVTEKGKDVELRCDPISGHTALYWYRQSLGQGLEFLIYFQGNSAPDKSGLPSDRFSAERTGGSVSTLTIQRTQQEDSAVYLCASSLAGAGTSPYEQYFGPGTRLTVT.

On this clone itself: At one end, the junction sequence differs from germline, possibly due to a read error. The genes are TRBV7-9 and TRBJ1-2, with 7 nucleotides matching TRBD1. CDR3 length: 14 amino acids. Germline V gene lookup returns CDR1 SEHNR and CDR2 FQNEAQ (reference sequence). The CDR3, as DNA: TGTTCCAGCAGCTTAAGACAGGGAATCTATGGCTACACCTTC. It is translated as CSSSLRQGIYGYTF.

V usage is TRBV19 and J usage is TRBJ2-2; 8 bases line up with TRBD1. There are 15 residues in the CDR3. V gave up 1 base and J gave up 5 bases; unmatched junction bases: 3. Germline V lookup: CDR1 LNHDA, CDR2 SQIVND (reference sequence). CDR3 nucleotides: TGTGCCAGTAGTATAGCAGGGGGCAGGACCGGGGAGCTGTTTTTT. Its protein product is CASSIAGGRTGELFF.

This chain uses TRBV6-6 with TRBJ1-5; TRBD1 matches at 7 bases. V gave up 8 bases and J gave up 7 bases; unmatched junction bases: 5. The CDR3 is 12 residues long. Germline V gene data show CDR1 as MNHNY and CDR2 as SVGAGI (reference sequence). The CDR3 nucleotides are TGTGCCAGCCGACAGGGCGCGCAGCCCCAGCATTTT. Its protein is CASRQGAQPQHF.

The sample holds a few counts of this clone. The CDR3 DNA is TGTGCCAGTAGTATTGAGGGACAGGGATATAATGAAAAACTGTTTTTT. It codes for CASSIEGQGYNEKLFF. J is TRBJ1-4 and V is TRBV19, with TRBD1 matching 9 bases. The length of the CDR3 is 16 residues. With 3 bases clipped from V and 4 bases from J, the junction kept 6 bases outside the gene matches. The germline gives CDR1 LNHDA, CDR2 SQIVND (reference sequence).

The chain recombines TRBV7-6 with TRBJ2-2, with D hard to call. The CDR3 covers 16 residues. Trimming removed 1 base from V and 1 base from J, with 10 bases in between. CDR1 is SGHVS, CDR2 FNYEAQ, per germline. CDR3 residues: CASSLVPGGNTGELFF. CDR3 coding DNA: TGTGCCAGCAGCTTAGTTCCGGGTGGGAACACCGGGGAGCTGTTTTTT.

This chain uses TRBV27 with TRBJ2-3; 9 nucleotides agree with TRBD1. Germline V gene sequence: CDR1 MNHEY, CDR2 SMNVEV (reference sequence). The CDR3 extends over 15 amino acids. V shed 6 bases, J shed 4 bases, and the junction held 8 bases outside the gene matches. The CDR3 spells CASRPGQGLSDTQYF. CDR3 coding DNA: TGTGCCAGCAGGCCGGGACAGGGTCTCTCAGATACGCAGTATTTT.

CDR3 DNA sequence: TGTGCCAGCAGTTTAGCGGGGGGGGGAGCCAACGTCCTGACTTTC. Translation: CASSLAGGGANVLTF. The chain combines TRBV28 with TRBJ2-6, with 9 bases lining up with TRBD2. In germline, CDR1 is MDHEN, CDR2 SYDVKM. CDR3 length: 15 amino acids. V lost 2 bases, J lost 7 bases, and 3 bases stayed unmatched.

CDR3 amino acids: CASSSSGGFYNEQFF. The CDR3 DNA is TGTGCCAGCAGTTCTAGCGGGGGGTTCTACAATGAGCAGTTCTTC. The gene calls are TRBV6-1 and TRBJ2-1; 11 bases are a match to TRBD2. The length of the CDR3 is 15 residues. V dropped 5 bases and J dropped 3; count of bases not matched to a gene: 3. The germline CDR1 and CDR2 sequences are MNHNS and SASEGT.

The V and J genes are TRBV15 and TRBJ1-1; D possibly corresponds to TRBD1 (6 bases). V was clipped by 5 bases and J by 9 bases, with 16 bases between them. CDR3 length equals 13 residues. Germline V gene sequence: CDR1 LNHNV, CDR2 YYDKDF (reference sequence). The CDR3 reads CATSWGPGEKAFF. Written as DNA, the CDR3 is TGTGCCACCAGCTGGGGGCCGGGTGAAAAAGCTTTCTTT.

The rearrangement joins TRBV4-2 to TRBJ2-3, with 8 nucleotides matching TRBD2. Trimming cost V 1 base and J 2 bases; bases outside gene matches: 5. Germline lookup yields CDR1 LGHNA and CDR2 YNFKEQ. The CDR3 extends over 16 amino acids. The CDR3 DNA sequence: TGTGCCAGCAGCCAAGGACTAGCGAGAATCACAGATACGCAGTATTTT. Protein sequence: CASSQGLARITDTQYF.

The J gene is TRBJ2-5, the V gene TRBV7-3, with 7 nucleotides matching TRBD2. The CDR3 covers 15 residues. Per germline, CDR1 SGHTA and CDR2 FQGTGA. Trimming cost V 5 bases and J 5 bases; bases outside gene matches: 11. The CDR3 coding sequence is TGTGCCAGCAGCGTAGGGGAGCGGGGCAGGGAGACCCAGTACTTC. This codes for CASSVGERGRETQYF.

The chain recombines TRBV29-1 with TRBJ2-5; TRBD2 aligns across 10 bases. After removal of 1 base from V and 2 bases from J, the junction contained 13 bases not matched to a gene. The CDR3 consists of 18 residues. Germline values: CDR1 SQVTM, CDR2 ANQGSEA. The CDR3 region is CSVEGALISGGEQETQYF. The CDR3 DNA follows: TGCAGCGTTGAAGGAGCTTTAATCAGCGGGGGGGAGCAAGAGACCCAGTACTTC.

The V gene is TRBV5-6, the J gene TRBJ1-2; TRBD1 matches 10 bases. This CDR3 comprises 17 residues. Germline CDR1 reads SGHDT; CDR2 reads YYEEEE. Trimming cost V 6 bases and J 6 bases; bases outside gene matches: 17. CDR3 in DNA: TGTGCCAGCACCAACTTCCCCCCCGACAGGGGGCGGGATGGCTACACCTTC. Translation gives CASTNFPPDRGRDGYTF. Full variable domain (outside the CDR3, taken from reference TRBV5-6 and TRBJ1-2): DAGVTQSPTHLIKTRGQQVTLRCSPKSGHDTVSWYQQALGQGPQFIFQYYEEEERQRGNFPDRFSGHQFPNYSSELNVNALLLGDSALYLCASTNFPPDRGRDGYTFGSGTRLTVV.

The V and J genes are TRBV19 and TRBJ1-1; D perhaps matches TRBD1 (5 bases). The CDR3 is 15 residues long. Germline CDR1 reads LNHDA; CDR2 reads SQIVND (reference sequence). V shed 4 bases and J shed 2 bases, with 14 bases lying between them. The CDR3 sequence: CASSTGYNPNTEAFF. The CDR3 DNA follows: TGTGCCAGTAGTACAGGGTACAACCCAAACACTGAAGCTTTCTTT. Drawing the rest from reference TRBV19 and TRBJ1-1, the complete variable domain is DGGITQSPKYLFRKEGQNVTLSCEQNLNHDAMYWYRQDPGQGLRLIYYSQIVNDFQKGDIAEGYSVSREKKESFPLTVTSAQKNPTAFYLCASSTGYNPNTEAFFGQGTRLTVV.